The 15 T cell receptor beta chains below come from one sample, sequenced in a study of CD8+ T cells in alopecia areata (dated by TCRdb to 2017 to 2018). The library came from the immunoSEQ multiplex PCR assay. For TCR sequencing, RNA was extracted from every sample and reverse transcribed into cDNA to serve as template. Here the immuneACCESS table is served through TCRdb, limited to in-frame sequences with V and J called. Missing clones are a known gap in these copies; in checked studies unresolved V genes cover under half, and the rest lacks a known reason. Here the sample has 200,000 to 250,000 clones; under 60% occur a single time. In total, the top ten clones hold roughly 1.5% of the sample. The meaning of the sample's time point label: about 4 weeks on oral tofacitinib. The treatment or condition label on this specimen signifies: oral pan-JAK inhibitor, 5-10 mg twice daily. The starting material was CD4+ T cells sorted from blood, obtained at week 4, from a patient treated with tofacitinib. These receptors were obtained from a human donor with alopecia areata.

The chain carries TRBV29-1 and TRBJ2-1, with 10 bases lining up with TRBD2. Germline V gene lookup returns CDR1 SQVTM and CDR2 ANQGSEA. The CDR3 consists of 15 residues. V dropped 8 bases and J dropped 3; count of bases not matched to a gene: 10. Here the CDR3 reads CSQKLAGGLYNEQFF. The DNA for the CDR3 is TGCAGCCAAAAATTAGCGGGGGGACTCTACAATGAGCAGTTCTTC.

The chain has TRBV29-1 and TRBJ2-1, with unresolved D. V lost 7 bases to trimming and J lost 0 bases, with 16 bases between them. CDR3 length equals 15 residues. Germline CDR1 reads SQVTM; CDR2 reads ANQGSEA. The CDR3 DNA follows: TGCAGCGGCACGGTCCGGGCCGGCTCCTACAATGAGCAGTTCTTC. Translation gives CSGTVRAGSYNEQFF.

This clone appeared a few times. The CDR3 reads CASSERTGPNQPQHF. CDR3 sequence (DNA): TGTGCCAGCAGTGAAAGGACAGGGCCAAATCAGCCCCAGCATTTT. The rearrangement uses TRBV25-1 and TRBJ1-5; 8 bases are shared with TRBD1. The germline CDR1 and CDR2 sequences are MGHDK and SYGVNS. V dropped 2 bases and J dropped 4; count of bases not matched to a gene: 4. The CDR3 consists of 15 residues.

J is TRBJ2-1 and V is TRBV30, with D perhaps TRBD1 (6 bases). V was clipped by 4 bases and J by 6 bases, with 10 bases between them. Germline V gene data show CDR1 as GTSNPN and CDR2 as SVGIG (reference sequence). The CDR3 runs to 12 residues. The CDR3 DNA is TGTGCCTGGAACAGGGTTAGCAATGAGCAGTTCTTC. Its protein product is CAWNRVSNEQFF. Together with reference TRBV30 and TRBJ2-1, the CDR3 gives the full variable domain: SQTIHQWPATLVQPVGSPLSLECTVEGTSNPNLYWYRQAAGRGLQLLFYSVGIGQISSEVPQNLSASRPQDRQFILSSKKLLLSDSGFYLCAWNRVSNEQFFGPGTRLTVL.

The V gene is TRBV29-1, the J gene TRBJ1-2; D ambiguous. CDR3 length: 14 amino acids. The V end lost 5 bases, the J end lost 1 base, and 14 bases lay between the germline ends. The germline CDR1 and CDR2 sequences are SQVTM and ANQGSEA. The CDR3 region has the DNA TGCAGCGTTATTATGGAGGAAAGTAACTATGGCTACACCTTC. Protein: CSVIMEESNYGYTF.

This rearrangement joins TRBV6-1 to TRBJ2-3, with TRBD1 identical over 7 bases. CDR3 length: 13 residues. Unmatched junction bases numbered 3, after V lost 5 bases and J lost 4 bases. Germline V gene lookup returns CDR1 MNHNS and CDR2 SASEGT. Here the CDR3 reads CASSRQGPDTQYF. DNA of the CDR3: TGTGCCAGCAGTCGACAGGGCCCAGATACGCAGTATTTT.

The V gene is TRBV20-1, the J gene TRBJ2-7; D may be TRBD1 or TRBD2 (5 bases each). Trimming removed 1 base from V and 9 bases from J, with 10 bases in between. The CDR3 has 11 residues. CDR1 DFQATT and CDR2 SNEGSKA come from the germline V gene (reference sequence). The CDR3 nucleotides are TGCAGTGCTAGAGGCCAGGGAGTGCAGTACTTC. Amino acids: CSARGQGVQYF.

A word on this clone: Other DNA sequences within the sample encode an identical CDR3. The chain links TRBV30 to TRBJ1-1, with D unclear. The CDR3 loop spans 14 amino acids. Germline CDR1 GTSNPN, CDR2 SVGIG (reference sequence). Trimming pared 0 bases from V and 0 bases from J, leaving 8 bases between. CDR3 DNA: TGTGCCTGGAGTGTTGGGCAGTTGAACACTGAAGCTTTCTTT. Protein: CAWSVGQLNTEAFF.

The V call is TRBV27, the J call TRBJ1-2; TRBD1 matches at 8 bases. The CDR3 is 15 amino acids. The V gene's germline CDR1 is MNHEY and CDR2 SMNVEV (reference sequence). With V trimmed by 0 bases and J by 5 bases, 5 bases remained unmatched. The chain's CDR3 is CASSLSPRQGYGYTF. CDR3 bases: TGTGCCAGCAGTTTATCGCCTCGACAGGGGTATGGCTACACCTTC.

The CDR3 region has the DNA TGTGCCAGCAGCAGAGGGCCCTACGAGCAGTACTTC. Its protein is CASSRGPYEQYF. The V and J genes are TRBV25-1 and TRBJ2-7; D is possibly TRBD2 (5 bases). Germline loops: CDR1 MGHDK, CDR2 SYGVNS. This CDR3 has 12 amino acids. Trimming shortened V by 6 bases and J by 2 bases, and 8 bases separated the two germline ends.

This clone appeared many times. This CDR3 is CASSFAGSQPSYGYTF. In DNA form, the CDR3 reads TGTGCCAGCAGTTTTGCAGGCTCCCAACCCTCCTATGGCTACACCTTC. V gene TRBV27 combines with J gene TRBJ1-2; D remains ambiguous. V was cut by 3 bases and J by 4 bases, with 18 bases left in between. Germline CDR1 MNHEY, CDR2 SMNVEV (reference sequence). CDR3 length: 16 residues.

This rearrangement joins TRBV30 to TRBJ2-7; a weak D match, TRBD1 (5 bases). Per the germline V gene, CDR1 is GTSNPN and CDR2 is SVGIG (reference sequence). V was trimmed by 1 base and J by 4 bases, leaving 14 bases between them. The length of the CDR3 is 14 residues. Written as DNA, the CDR3 is TGTGCCTGGAGTGCTAGTCCGACAGATTACGAGCAGTACTTC. This encodes CAWSASPTDYEQYF.

This clone was seen only a few times. The gene calls are TRBV29-1 and TRBJ2-1, with D tentatively TRBD1 (5 bases). Trimming pared 7 bases from V and 0 bases from J, leaving 13 bases between. This CDR3 contains 14 residues. CDR1 and CDR2 (germline): SQVTM, ANQGSEA. The DNA for the CDR3 is TGCAGCGCCCAAGGGGTACGCTCCTACAATGAGCAGTTCTTC. It codes for CSAQGVRSYNEQFF.

This clone was seen only a few times. The chain recombines TRBV6-1 with TRBJ1-1, with D maybe TRBD1 (5 bases). V was cut by 8 bases and J by 1 base, with 11 bases left in between. Germline V gene lookup returns CDR1 MNHNS and CDR2 SASEGT. This CDR3 is 13 amino acids long. CDR3 sequence: CASFKQENTEAFF. The CDR3 DNA follows: TGTGCCAGCTTTAAACAGGAGAACACTGAAGCTTTCTTT.

The V gene is TRBV29-1, the J gene TRBJ1-1; possibly TRBD1 for D (5 bases). The CDR3 is made up of 14 amino acids. Germline CDR1 is SQVTM and CDR2 is ANQGSEA. Trimming removed 4 bases from V and 1 base from J, with 13 bases in between. The CDR3 protein is CSVALGTQNTEAFF. CDR3 coding DNA: TGCAGCGTTGCGCTCGGGACTCAGAACACTGAAGCTTTCTTT. The full variable domain, its missing parts supplied by reference TRBV29-1 and TRBJ1-1, is SAVISQKPSRDICQRGTSLTIQCQVDSQVTMMFWYRQQPGQSLTLIATANQGSEATYESGFVIDKFPISRPNLTFSTLTVSNMSPEDSSIYLCSVALGTQNTEAFFGQGTRLTVV.